This paragraph covers one TCR beta chain sequence. No cognate antigen has been identified for it. No much larger clone is present one base from it, and per-base qualities are unavailable. Library preparation employed the immunoSEQ multiplex PCR assay. A mixture of 60 forward primers for TCR Vbeta segments and 13 reverse primers for TCR Jbeta segments was used in the multiplex PCR. The CDR3 region of rearranged TCR beta genes was amplified from genomic DNA with a multiplex PCR assay. The Illumina HiSeq System was used to sequence the amplified TCR beta libraries as 87-base-pair reads. The published analysis was carried out like this. Across the 700 or so repertoires, a later analysis counted roughly 84 million unique TCR beta chains, some 11 million of which were shared by at least two donors. Raw reads were error-corrected and collapsed into unique sequences by a nearest-neighbor algorithm in which closely related sequences were merged to remove PCR and sequencing errors. V, D and J gene segments were assigned by aligning CDR3 sequences to IMGT reference sequences. For a sequence to be retained, a match of at least six nucleotides to both a V gene segment and a J gene segment was required. A rearrangement was called productive if the CDR3 had no stop codons and remained in frame with V and J, and every other rearrangement was called non-productive. CDR3 was defined according to IMGT convention as the region running from the second conserved V-encoded cysteine to the conserved J-encoded phenylalanine. In an earlier analysis of more than 550 of the donors, sequences lacking an unambiguous match to a single V gene segment were excluded. In an earlier analysis of 587 of the donors, V segments were called functional above 56.7% productive rearrangements and were called segregating when the between-donor standard deviation exceeded 5%. A statistical classification framework was developed to diagnose cytomegalovirus status using the catalog of TCR beta chain sequences. V and J gene assignment, in a later analysis, came from comparing TCR nucleotide sequences with IMGT/GENE-DB human TR gene sequences. A later analysis assigned CDR3 sequences and most-parsimonious VDJ recombination scenarios with the TCRdist pipeline. In a later analysis, each TCR beta chain was defined by its CDR3 amino acid sequence together with its V-gene family, and reads without a unique V-gene family were excluded. A later analysis removed over 500 highly shared, low-generation-probability nucleotide sequences to deal with suspected cross-contamination and a sequencing artifact. For each public chain, a later analysis derived a clonal expansion index from normalized ranks of inferred template counts within each repertoire. In a later analysis, generation probabilities were computed with a VDJ recombination model fitted to out-of-frame rearrangements, and the resulting probabilities were checked against IGoR. In a later analysis, hypergeometric tests were used to score TCR-TCR, TCR-HLA and TCR-CMV co-occurrence, with a repertoire-size bias correction applied to TCR pairs. To estimate false discovery rates, a later analysis permuted the HLA or CMV assignments 20 times. In a later analysis, co-occurring TCRs were grouped using DBSCAN, with TCRdist sequence similarity added in when clustering inside HLA-allele-positive subsets. Co-occurrence clustering excluded repertoires with fewer than 30,000 or more than 120,000 public chains, plus five with anomalous nucleotide sharing. Sourced from immuneACCESS, this table was stored by TCRdb with only in-frame sequences that have V and J called. A share of the clones is absent; for the studies checked, an unresolved V gene accounts for under half, and the remainder has no known explanation. The DNA gave D and trimming, while V, J and clone size come from that table. This sample gives about 190,000 clones in total; almost 75% of them show up just once. The ten largest clones take up approximately 2.8% of the sample.

The data originate from a study of cytomegalovirus exposure and HLA in healthy donors (dated by TCRdb to about 2017). For the wider study: According to an earlier analysis of 550 to 750 of the donors, some 180 million T cells yielded approximately 120 million unique TCR beta sequences and about 280 Gb of sequence data. The number of typed donors differed by locus: about 620-630 for A, B, C, DRB1 and DQB1; some 500 for DQA1; about 600 for DPA1; and around 450 for DPB1. Several DR-DQ haplotypes were handled as single units for association and clustering because linkage in the cohort was strong. The study was designed to test whether signatures of past pathogen exposure could be identified by cataloging public T cell receptors. A separate validation cohort of over 95 different subjects was used in addition to the approximately 610-subject first cohort. Rather than using new phenotypic data, the later analysis identified candidate immune exposures from TCR beta sequences and from how often those sequences occurred across donors. Genome-wide SNP genotypes for about 65% of the roughly 670 donors were used in a later genetic analysis, which treated that subset as a discovery cohort. Among the roughly 400 genotyped donors, around 81% belonged to the genetic ancestry cluster associated with self-reported Caucasian donors. To study patterns of TCR occurrence, a later analysis re-analyzed previously published TCR beta repertoires from just over 650 donors and added high-resolution HLA genotyping. HLA typing included class I and class II loci at four-digit resolution. The study profiled the T cell repertoires of more than 500 subjects by immunosequencing and related them to cytomegalovirus serostatus. Alongside the repertoire data, information on donor age, sex, ethnicity and CMV serostatus was compiled. Roughly 300 gigabases of sequencing data and around 87 million unique TCR sequences were included in an early release covering 500 to 750 HLA-typed donors. The study combined high-throughput TCR immunosequencing, statistical association of individual TCRs with disease status, and machine learning to predict cytomegalovirus infection status. To decide whether each TCR beta V gene segment behaved as functional or pseudogenic, an earlier analysis of nearly 600 of the donors relied on high-throughput TCR beta sequencing. Every repertoire in the discovery cohort had been generated on one and the same sequencing platform. Among over 350 genotyped donors of the cohort, an average of roughly 240,000 unique TCR beta nucleotide sequences were sequenced per donor, roughly 20% of them non-productive. What the work shows at the level of the full study, not this receptor alone: A few of the identified cytomegalovirus-associated TCR beta chains were confirmed in vitro to be specific for cytomegalovirus antigens. An earlier analysis of roughly 570 of the donors showed that most TCR beta V segments appeared in productive rearrangements either about 87% or about 30% of the time, which broadly matched IMGT annotations. Linkage disequilibrium might explain the correlated functional status among segregating V segments, but an unknown experimental factor could not be ruled out. According to a later analysis, parvovirus B19, influenza, CMV and Epstein-Barr virus appeared linked to several top co-occurrence clusters. It was suggested by the authors that the approach could potentially be generalized to other disease states and immunological phenotypes. V-gene and J-gene trimming of TCR beta chains was associated with a missense DCLRE1C variant in a later genetic analysis, and the association was replicated in an independent cohort. When HLA alleles, especially DR and DQ, strongly co-occurred, attributing TCR associations to individual alleles was difficult. According to a later analysis, TCR association rates differed among HLA loci, with DRB1 alleles showing the most associated TCRs and HLA-C alleles showing the fewest. In a later analysis, HLA-associated TCR beta chains were found to be more clonally expanded and to have lower generation probabilities than equally common non-associated chains. A later genetic analysis reported fewer N-insertions in productive TCRs among donors in an Asian-associated ancestry cluster than the roughly 690-donor mean. Some IMGT-functional V segments, including TRBV6-2 and TRBV6-3, could not be distinguished by the 87-base-pair reads and were therefore excluded. The only immune exposure information available for the cohort was CMV serostatus. Because HLA typing was missing for some donors at each locus, association tests included only the typed subset. In a later analysis, 16,951 TCR beta sequences were associated with specific HLA alleles at a false discovery rate of 0.05. Roughly uniform sequencing depth across donors was assumed in presence/absence analyses, although this assumption may not hold. The earlier analysis of 587 of the donors excluded roughly 17 rarely observed V segments, including chromosome 9 orphons, because counts were too low. Most TCR sequences were seen in very few donors, while some public TCRs were found in many individuals. A cluster of highly shared sequence variants was judged likely to be a technical artifact of the sequencing pipeline. The study gave a list of 150 to 200 TCR beta chains associated with cytomegalovirus. Only TCR beta chains were sequenced in this cohort, and the absence of alpha or paired-chain data limited detectable features. A further reported finding was that TCR beta sequences accurately predicted the HLA-A and HLA-B alleles for most subjects in the first cohort. The classifier was reported to diagnose cytomegalovirus status with high specificity and sensitivity in both the original cohort and the validation cohort. According to a later analysis, most CMV-associated TCR beta chains appeared to be HLA-restricted, and the HLA associations seemed to be driven largely by CMV exposure.

According to the germline V gene, CDR1 reads MGHRA and CDR2 reads YSYEKL. V is reduced by 0 bases and J by 4 bases, leaving a spacing of 19 bases between them. The CDR3 spans 17 residues, from the cysteine through the phenylalanine. Of all the DNA, just the CDR3 is kept, 51 bases in frame from base 1. In total, approximately 610 healthy bone marrow donors made up the cohort. At the time of sampling, all cohort members were nominally healthy, though unrecorded immune exposures were likely present. The donor was CMV seropositive and belonged to the group of 250 to 300 seropositive cohort members. Every donor gave a peripheral blood sample, and the peripheral blood mononuclear cells from that sample were used for TCR beta sequencing. Genomic DNA extraction from the blood cell samples was performed with the Qiagen DNeasy Blood Extraction Kit.

The chain employs TRBV4-1 and TRBJ2-7, and TRBD2 may be the D gene, going by 5 matching bases. The sequence was obtained from a woman aged 25 to 39 in good health and CMV-seropositive. The material sequenced was PBMCs. The encoded CDR3 is CASSQEGGMASQYEQYF. At the DNA level, the sequence is TGCGCCAGCAGCCAAGAAGGAGGAATGGCCTCCCAGTACGAGCAGTACTTC.